A single T cell receptor beta chain is shown here with its context. What it binds is not known. This sample was included in a study of T cell responses to AZD1222 COVID-19 vaccine. Study outcomes and limitations: An increase in Spike-specific TCR breadth and depth was observed after two AZD1222 doses. Just a handful of AZD1222 recipients were seropositive at baseline. Donors in the cohort were predominantly white British and more often female, and clonal diversity was possibly underestimated. Only after the peak T cell response were repertoires sampled.

The data were produced by immunoSEQ multiplex PCR, yet TCRdb's version contains in-frame clones alone and is incomplete. The sample has approximately 110,000 clones; about 85% are singletons. Sequences were derived from peripheral blood, sampled on day 0 of AZD1222 vaccination. The receptor's source is an adult in good health.

CDR3 sequence: CASSPRTGADTQYF. As DNA, the CDR3 is TGTGCCAGCAGCCCCAGGACCGGGGCAGATACGCAGTATTTT. This chain uses TRBV11-3 with TRBJ2-3; a possible D gene is TRBD2 (5 bases). Germline V CDR1 and CDR2: SGHNT, YENEEA. With 5 bases removed from V and 4 bases from J, the gap between germline ends came to 13 bases. CDR3 length: 14 amino acids.